These 20 T cell receptor beta chains were sequenced from one sample in a study of blood T cell repertoires in COVID-19. Some clones are missing from TCRdb's copy, which holds only in-frame ones; the method was immunoSEQ multiplex PCR. The sample has 200,000 or so clones, about nine tenths seen once; the top ten hold about 4%. The sequencing sample was made of PBMCs or T cells enriched from blood (not recorded which). The receptors were sampled from a woman aged 40 to 50 with acute COVID-19.

The rearrangement joins TRBV29-1 to TRBJ1-2; tentatively, D is TRBD1 (6 bases). V dropped 3 bases and J dropped 0 bases, with 11 bases sitting between them. This CDR3 has 14 amino acids. Germline assignment: CDR1 SQVTM and CDR2 ANQGSEA. The CDR3 region has the DNA TGCAGCGTTGAGGGGGCCGTCTCTAACTATGGCTACACCTTC. Its protein is CSVEGAVSNYGYTF.

This chain connects TRBV9 to TRBJ1-1, with D possibly being TRBD1 (5 bases). Germline V gene lookup returns CDR1 SGDLS and CDR2 YYNGEE. CDR3 length: 17 residues. V was shortened by 0 bases and J by 0 bases, with 15 bases between the two germline ends. The DNA for the CDR3 is TGTGCCAGCAGCGTAGGGGGTCAGGGAAGAGTGAACACTGAAGCTTTCTTT. Translation: CASSVGGQGRVNTEAFF.

J is TRBJ2-1 and V is TRBV15; D remains unclear. Trimming left V 0 bases short and J 11 bases short, with 11 bases between. The CDR3 length is 13 residues. CDR1 LNHNV and CDR2 YYDKDF come from the germline V gene (reference sequence). The CDR3 nucleotides read TGTGCCACCAGCAGAGATATGGCGGAGAAGCAGTTCTTC. This codes for CATSRDMAEKQFF. Full variable domain (remainder filled in from reference TRBV15 and TRBJ2-1): DAMVIQNPRYQVTQFGKPVTLSCSQTLNHNVMYWYQQKSSQAPKLLFHYYDKDFNNEADTPDNFQSRRPNTSFCFLDIRSPGLGDTAMYLCATSRDMAEKQFFGPGTRLTVL.

As regards this clone: The same CDR3 is also encoded by other DNA sequences in this sample. The V gene is TRBV27, the J gene TRBJ1-2; D gene uncertain. V shed 3 bases and J shed 0 bases, with 5 bases lying between them. The CDR3 totals 13 residues. The V gene's germline CDR1 is MNHEY and CDR2 SMNVEV (reference sequence). CDR3 sequence: CASSFGANYGYTF. CDR3 in DNA: TGTGCCAGCAGTTTCGGAGCTAACTATGGCTACACCTTC.

The gene calls are TRBV7-9 and TRBJ2-7; D not certain. This CDR3 has 11 residues. Germline V lookup: CDR1 SEHNR, CDR2 FQNEAQ (reference sequence). V shed 5 bases and J shed 4 bases, with 6 bases lying between them. CDR3 sequence (DNA): TGTGCCAGCAGCCAACAATACGAGCAGTACTTC. Translating it yields CASSQQYEQYF.

The rearrangement uses TRBV11-3 and TRBJ1-1, with D uncertain. Looked up from germline, CDR1 is SGHNT and CDR2 is YENEEA. The CDR3 length is 13 residues. With 5 bases removed from V and 0 bases from J, the gap between germline ends came to 7 bases. This CDR3 is CASSPRVNTEAFF. For the CDR3, the DNA is TGTGCCAGCAGCCCTCGGGTGAACACTGAAGCTTTCTTT.

The gene calls are TRBV5-8 and TRBJ2-3; tentative D call: TRBD2 (6 bases). There are 17 residues in the CDR3. Between the trimmed V and J ends, which lost 4 bases and 0 bases, there was a span of 18 bases. The germline V gene encodes CDR1 SGHTS and CDR2 YDEGEE. The DNA of the CDR3 is TGTGCCAGCAGCCCCTTTGGGGCGGGGTCAAGCACAGATACGCAGTATTTT. Protein: CASSPFGAGSSTDTQYF.

The gene calls are TRBV10-3 and TRBJ2-1; 7 bases fit TRBD1. Per germline, CDR1 ENHRY and CDR2 SYGVKD. The junction had 7 bases not matched to a gene; V was cut back by 10 bases and J by 1 base. There are 14 residues in the CDR3. CDR3 coding DNA: TGTGCCACCCGTCCGGGACAGTCCTACAATGAGCAGTTCTTC. Amino acid sequence: CATRPGQSYNEQFF.

V and J are TRBV19 and TRBJ1-4; D may be TRBD1 (5 bases). V was pared by 9 bases and J by 3 bases, with 17 bases between. This CDR3 has 15 residues. In germline, CDR1 is LNHDA, CDR2 SQIVND (reference sequence). The CDR3 coding sequence is TGTGCCAGCGCTCGTGGGGGGAATTCTAATGAAAAACTGTTTTTT. Its translation: CASARGGNSNEKLFF. Together with reference TRBV19 and TRBJ1-4, the CDR3 gives the full variable domain: DGGITQSPKYLFRKEGQNVTLSCEQNLNHDAMYWYRQDPGQGLRLIYYSQIVNDFQKGDIAEGYSVSREKKESFPLTVTSAQKNPTAFYLCASARGGNSNEKLFFGSGTQLSVL.

The rearrangement links TRBV29-1 to TRBJ1-2; D may be TRBD1 (5 bases). The germline V gene encodes CDR1 SQVTM and CDR2 ANQGSEA. The CDR3 is made up of 15 amino acids. With 6 bases removed from V and 5 bases from J, the gap between germline ends came to 22 bases. DNA for the CDR3: TGCAGCGTCCCGGGGAGGGGTGGGACTCAGTATGGCTACACCTTC. This translates into CSVPGRGGTQYGYTF.

V usage is TRBV18 and J usage is TRBJ1-1; D not resolved. V was trimmed by 3 bases and J by 0 bases, leaving 5 bases between them. The CDR3 sequence is 13 residues long. Germline loops: CDR1 KGHSH, CDR2 LQKENI. The CDR3 loop reads CASSPQMNTEAFF. Written as DNA, the CDR3 is TGTGCCAGCTCACCCCAAATGAACACTGAAGCTTTCTTT.

This sequence joins TRBV19 and TRBJ1-2, with D possibly matching TRBD1 (6 bases). In germline, CDR1 is LNHDA, CDR2 SQIVND (reference sequence). The V and J ends lost 3 bases and 4 bases respectively, with 12 bases between them. This CDR3 is built from 14 residues. CDR3 loop: CASSIVQGFYGYTF. CDR3 bases: TGTGCCAGTAGTATCGTACAGGGCTTCTATGGCTACACCTTC.

The chain is built from TRBV5-8 and TRBJ1-1; 10 bases are a match to TRBD1. After removal of 4 bases from V and 0 bases from J, the junction contained 12 bases not matched to a gene. The CDR3 length is 18 residues. Germline-derived CDR1 and CDR2 are SGHTS and YDEGEE. CDR3 DNA sequence: TGTGCCAGCAGCGCATGGATAGGGACAGGGGACATGAACACTGAAGCTTTCTTT. Protein sequence: CASSAWIGTGDMNTEAFF.

This sequence joins TRBV19 and TRBJ1-5; a possible D gene is TRBD1 (5 bases). This CDR3 has 14 residues. V was pared by 5 bases and J by 4 bases, with 12 bases between. Germline V gives CDR1 LNHDA, CDR2 SQIVND (reference sequence). The CDR3: CASSQQALNQPQHF. The CDR3 DNA sequence: TGTGCCAGTAGTCAACAGGCCCTAAATCAGCCCCAGCATTTT.

This chain joins TRBV5-6 and TRBJ2-2; perhaps TRBD2 as D (5 bases). V lost 6 bases and J 7 bases, leaving 13 bases between the germline ends. The CDR3 spans 13 residues. The germline V gene encodes CDR1 SGHDT and CDR2 YYEEEE. CDR3 loop: CASTKWTGGELFF. CDR3 nucleotide sequence: TGTGCCAGCACCAAGTGGACTGGCGGGGAGCTGTTTTTT.

V gene TRBV28 combines with J gene TRBJ1-2; the match to TRBD1 covers 9 bases. Germline V gives CDR1 MDHEN, CDR2 SYDVKM. CDR3 length equals 16 residues. V lost 4 bases to trimming and J lost 3 bases; unmatched junction nucleotides: 9. The CDR3 nucleotides are TGTGCCAGCAGTTCCCTACAGGGGGCGCTCTACTATGGCTACACCTTC. This sequence encodes CASSSLQGALYYGYTF.

This chain connects TRBV6-2 or TRBV6-3 to TRBJ1-2, with a tentative D call TRBD1 (6 bases). This CDR3 region has 16 residues. Per germline, CDR1 MNHEY and CDR2 SVGEGT. Between the trimmed V and J ends, which lost 3 bases and 2 bases, there was a span of 16 bases. CDR3 residues: CASSYLVQGLNYGYTF. The CDR3 DNA reads as TGTGCCAGCAGTTATTTGGTGCAGGGGCTCAACTATGGCTACACCTTC.

This clone came up a few times. V is TRBV20-1 and J is TRBJ2-7, with 8 positions matching TRBD2. V was clipped by 3 bases and J by 5 bases; unmatched bases: 9. Germline values: CDR1 DFQATT, CDR2 SNEGSKA (reference sequence). This CDR3 region has 14 residues. The CDR3 DNA is TGCAGTGCTAGTCCACTAGGGCGGGAGGACGAGCAGTACTTC. Protein product: CSASPLGREDEQYF.

The chain carries TRBV28 and TRBJ1-5; 8 bases align to TRBD1. The germline V gene has CDR1 MDHEN and CDR2 SYDVKM. The CDR3 length is 17 residues. J was trimmed by 5 bases and V by 6 bases; bases with no gene match: 15. The CDR3 region has the DNA TGTGCCAGCAGACTCCGGGGGGACAGGCGTTCTTATCAGCCCCAGCATTTT. Translation: CASRLRGDRRSYQPQHF. The full variable domain, rest sourced from reference TRBV28 and TRBJ1-5, is DVKVTQSSRYLVKRTGEKVFLECVQDMDHENMFWYRQDPGLGLRLIYFSYDVKMKEKGDIPEGYSVSREKKERFSLILESASTNQTSMYLCASRLRGDRRSYQPQHFGDGTRLSIL.

The table lists this clone with a count of one. The CDR3: CASSFPEGVNTEAFF. For the CDR3, the DNA is TGTGCCAGCAGCTTCCCTGAGGGGGTGAACACTGAAGCTTTCTTT. V usage is TRBV7-6 and J usage is TRBJ1-1, with a tentative D call TRBD1 (6 bases). The CDR3 runs to 15 residues. The germline CDR1 and CDR2 sequences are SGHVS and FNYEAQ. Trimming took off 3 bases at V and 0 bases at J, with 11 bases between the two ends.